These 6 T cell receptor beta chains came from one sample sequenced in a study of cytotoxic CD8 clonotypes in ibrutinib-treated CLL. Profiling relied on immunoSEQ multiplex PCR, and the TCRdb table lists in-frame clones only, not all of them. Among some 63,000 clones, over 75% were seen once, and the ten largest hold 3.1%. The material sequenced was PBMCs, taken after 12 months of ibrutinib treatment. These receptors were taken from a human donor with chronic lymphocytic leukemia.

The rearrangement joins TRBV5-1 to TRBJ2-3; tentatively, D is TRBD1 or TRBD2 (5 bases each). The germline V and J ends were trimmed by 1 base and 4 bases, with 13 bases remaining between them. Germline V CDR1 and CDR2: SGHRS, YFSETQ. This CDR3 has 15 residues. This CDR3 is CASSLYGQGPDTQYF. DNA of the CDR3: TGCGCCAGCAGCTTGTACGGCCAGGGACCAGATACGCAGTATTTT.

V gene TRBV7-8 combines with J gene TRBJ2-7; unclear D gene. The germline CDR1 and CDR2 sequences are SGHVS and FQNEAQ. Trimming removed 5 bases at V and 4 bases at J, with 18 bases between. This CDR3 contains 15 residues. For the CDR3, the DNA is TGTGCCAGCAGCCCCCGGCGCCTCATTCGATACGAGCAGTACTTC. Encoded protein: CASSPRRLIRYEQYF.

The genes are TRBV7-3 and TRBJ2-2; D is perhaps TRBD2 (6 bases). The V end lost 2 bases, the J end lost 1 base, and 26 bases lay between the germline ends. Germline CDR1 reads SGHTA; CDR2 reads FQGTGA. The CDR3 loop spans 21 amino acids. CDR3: CASSLFGVDETTSRNTGELFF. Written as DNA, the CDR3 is TGTGCCAGCAGCTTATTTGGGGTCGACGAAACGACTAGTCGGAACACCGGGGAGCTGTTTTTT. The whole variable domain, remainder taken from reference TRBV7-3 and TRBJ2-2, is GAGVSQTPSNKVTEKGKYVELRCDPISGHTALYWYRQSLGQGPEFLIYFQGTGAADDSGLPNDRFFAVRPEGSVSTLKIQRTERGDSAVYLCASSLFGVDETTSRNTGELFFGEGSRLTVL.

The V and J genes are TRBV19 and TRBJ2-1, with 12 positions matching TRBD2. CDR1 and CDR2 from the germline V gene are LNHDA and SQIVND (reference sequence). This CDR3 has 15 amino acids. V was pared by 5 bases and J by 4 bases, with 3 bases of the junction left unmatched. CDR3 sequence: CASSLGTSGYNEQFF. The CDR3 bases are TGTGCCAGTAGTCTCGGGACTAGCGGGTACAATGAGCAGTTCTTC.

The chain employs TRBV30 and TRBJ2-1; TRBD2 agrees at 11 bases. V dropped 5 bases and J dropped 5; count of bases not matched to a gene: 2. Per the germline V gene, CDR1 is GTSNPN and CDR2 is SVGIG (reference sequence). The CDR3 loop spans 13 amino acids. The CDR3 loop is CAWETSGNNEQFF. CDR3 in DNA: TGTGCCTGGGAGACTAGCGGGAACAATGAGCAGTTCTTC.

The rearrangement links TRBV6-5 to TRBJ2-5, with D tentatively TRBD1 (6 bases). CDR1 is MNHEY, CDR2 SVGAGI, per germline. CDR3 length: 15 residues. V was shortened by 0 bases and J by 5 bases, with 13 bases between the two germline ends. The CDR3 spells CASSYSRDRGETQYF. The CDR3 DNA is TGTGCCAGCAGTTACTCCCGGGATAGGGGGGAGACCCAGTACTTC.